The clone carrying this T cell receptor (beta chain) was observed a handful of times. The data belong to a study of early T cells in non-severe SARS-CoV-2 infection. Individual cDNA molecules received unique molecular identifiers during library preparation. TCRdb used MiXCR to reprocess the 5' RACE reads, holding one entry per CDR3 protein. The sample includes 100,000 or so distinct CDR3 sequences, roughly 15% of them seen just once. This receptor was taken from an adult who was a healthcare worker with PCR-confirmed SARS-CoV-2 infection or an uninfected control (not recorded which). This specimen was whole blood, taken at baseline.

DNA of the CDR3: TGTGCCAGTAGTATAACAGTCTATAGCAATCAGCCCCAGCATTTT. It yields the protein CASSITVYSNQPQHF. This chain links TRBV19 with TRBJ1-5; D gene uncertain. The germline CDR1 and CDR2 sequences are LNHDA and SQIVND (reference sequence). The CDR3 has 15 residues. V was cut by 2 bases and J by 0 bases, with 8 bases left in between.